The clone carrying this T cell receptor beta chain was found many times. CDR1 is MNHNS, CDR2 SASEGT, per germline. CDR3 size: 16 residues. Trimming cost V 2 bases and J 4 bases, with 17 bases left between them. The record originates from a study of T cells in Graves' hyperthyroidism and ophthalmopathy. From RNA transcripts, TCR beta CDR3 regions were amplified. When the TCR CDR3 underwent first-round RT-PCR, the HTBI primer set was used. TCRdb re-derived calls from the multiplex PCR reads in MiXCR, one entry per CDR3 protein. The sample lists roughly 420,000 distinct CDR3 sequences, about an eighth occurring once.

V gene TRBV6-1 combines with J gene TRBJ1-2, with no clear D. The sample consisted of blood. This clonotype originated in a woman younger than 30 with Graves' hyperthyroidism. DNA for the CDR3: TGTGCCAGCAGTGAATGGAATTGGAACTCCTTCTATGGCTACACCTTC. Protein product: CASSEWNWNSFYGYTF.